This T cell receptor beta chain comes out of a study of cytomegalovirus exposure and HLA in healthy donors. This CDR3 has 13 amino acids. Trimming stripped 0 bases from V and 3 bases from J, with 6 bases between. CDR1 is LGHNA, CDR2 YSLEER, per germline. Both 60 Vbeta primers and 13 Jbeta primers went into the PCR. Profiled with immunoSEQ multiplex PCR; TCRdb holds only in-frame clones, not every one. Of more than 100,000 clones in the sample, more than 70% are singletons; the top ten hold about 1%. Concerning this clone itself: The antigen remains undetermined.

The study's findings and limits: When the data were analyzed later, several of the most significant clusters appeared to be linked to common viral pathogens.

This clonotype originated in a male donor in good health and CMV-seronegative. The chain combines TRBV4-3 with TRBJ2-7; D remains ambiguous. The material sequenced was PBMCs. CDR3 nucleotides: TGCGCCAGCAGCCAAGAAGCATACTACGAGCAGTACTTC. This codes for CASSQEAYYEQYF.